Listed below are T cell receptor beta chains from one sample, sequenced in a study of preoperative IRX-2 immunotherapy in early breast cancer. Assay used: immunoSEQ multiplex PCR; TCRdb lists only in-frame clones, some missing. This sample has around 25,000 clones, with roughly 96% found just once. Sample: tumor tissue, taken after IRX-2 immunotherapy. The origin of the receptors is a human donor with breast cancer. Each CDR3 is given with its conserved first and last residue. D genes are given only for firm matches. Only part of the rows carry a size: once, few, many, or a class if the clone is expanded.

V gene	clone size	D gene	CDR3 length	J gene	CDR3 protein	CDR3 DNA
TRBV7-2	NA	TRBD1	14	TRBJ2-5	CASSGRTGPDTQYF	TGTGCCAGCAGCGGACGGACAGGGCCGGATACCCAGTACTTC
TRBV9	NA	TRBD1	18	TRBJ2-1	CASSVGLRGPSFYNEQFF	TGTGCCAGCAGCGTAGGGTTGAGGGGGCCTAGTTTTTACAATGAGCAGTTCTTC
TRBV7-3	NA	NA	12	TRBJ2-2	CASIVSTGELFF	TGTGCCAGCATAGTGAGCACCGGGGAGCTGTTTTTT
TRBV19	NA	NA	15	TRBJ1-3	CASSIQTYSGNTIYF	TGTGCCAGTAGTATCCAGACTTACTCTGGAAACACCATATATTTT
TRBV5-6	NA	NA	14	TRBJ2-7	CASSLDRLSYEQYF	TGTGCCAGCAGCTTGGATCGACTATCCTACGAGCAGTACTTC
TRBV6-6	NA	TRBD1	15	TRBJ1-1	CASSLPGQLNTEAFF	TGTGCCAGCAGTTTACCGGGACAGCTGAACACTGAAGCTTTCTTT
TRBV21-1	NA	NA	14	TRBJ2-3	CASRGRGWTDTQYF	TGTGCCAGCAGGGGGAGGGGGTGGACAGATACGCAGTATTTT
TRBV11-2	NA	TRBD1	16	TRBJ2-1	CASSFTTGTGKHEQFF	TGTGCCAGCAGCTTCACTACCGGGACAGGGAAGCATGAGCAGTTCTTC
TRBV27	NA	NA	15	TRBJ2-7	CASSRGPGSTYEQYF	TGTGCCAGCAGTAGGGGTCCAGGGTCCACCTACGAGCAGTACTTC
TRBV9	NA	NA	13	TRBJ2-1	CASRGSGRNEQFF	TGTGCCAGCAGGGGATCGGGGCGTAATGAGCAGTTCTTC
TRBV6-5	NA	NA	15	TRBJ1-1	CASSYSNSGNTEAFF	TGTGCCAGCAGTTACTCGAATTCGGGGAACACTGAAGCTTTCTTT
TRBV4-2	NA	TRBD2	18	TRBJ2-3	CASSQGTSGEYFTDTQYF	TGTGCCAGCAGCCAAGGGACTAGCGGGGAATACTTCACAGATACGCAGTATTTT
TRBV9	NA	NA	14	TRBJ2-3	CASSVVGAGDTQYF	TGTGCCAGCAGCGTAGTAGGGGCTGGAGATACGCAGTATTTT
TRBV7-9	few	TRBD1	19	TRBJ1-4	CASSLSGGQDRDRVKKLFF	TGTGCCAGCAGCTTATCGGGCGGACAAGACCGGGACAGGGTAAAAAAACTGTTTTTT
TRBV5-5	NA	NA	14	TRBJ2-5	CASSLWQNQETQYF	TGTGCCAGCAGCTTGTGGCAGAACCAAGAGACCCAGTACTTC
TRBV6-1	NA	NA	14	TRBJ2-5	CASIWVGGVETQYF	TGTGCCAGCATATGGGTAGGGGGGGTGGAGACCCAGTACTTC
TRBV28	NA	TRBD1	14	TRBJ2-3	CASRPQGMGDTQYF	TGTGCCAGCAGACCACAGGGGATGGGGGATACGCAGTATTTT
TRBV28	NA	TRBD2	16	TRBJ2-2	CASSPLTSGRRGELFF	TGTGCCAGCAGCCCCCTCACTAGCGGGAGGAGGGGGGAGCTGTTTTTT
TRBV10-2	NA	NA	15	TRBJ1-5	CASSEGGYGGQPQHF	TGCGCCAGCAGTGAGGGAGGGTACGGGGGTCAGCCCCAGCATTTT
TRBV6-5	NA	NA	14	TRBJ1-1	CASSLGGVNTEAFF	TGTGCCAGCAGTCTGGGGGGAGTAAACACTGAAGCTTTCTTT
TRBV18	NA	TRBD1	15	TRBJ1-5	CASSPGTGTNQPQHF	TGTGCCAGCTCCCCCGGGACAGGTACCAATCAGCCCCAGCATTTT
TRBV27	NA	TRBD2	19	TRBJ2-1	CASSFGWTSGGVSYNEQFF	TGTGCCAGCAGTTTTGGGTGGACTAGCGGGGGAGTCTCCTACAATGAGCAGTTCTTC
TRBV14	NA	NA	12	TRBJ2-3	CASGRSGDTQYF	TGTGCCAGCGGAAGGTCTGGGGATACGCAGTATTTT
TRBV12-5	NA	NA	11	TRBJ1-1	CASGNLTEAFF	TGTGCTAGTGGCAACCTCACTGAAGCTTTCTTT
TRBV7-7	NA	NA	13	TRBJ2-7	CASSLEGGYEQYF	TGTGCTAGCAGCTTAGAGGGGGGATACGAGCAGTACTTC
TRBV27	NA	NA	12	TRBJ2-7	CASSLGGYEQYF	TGTGCCAGCAGTTTAGGGGGTTACGAGCAGTACTTC
TRBV5-1	once	TRBD1	15	TRBJ2-7	CASSRTGTGEYEQYF	TGCGCCAGCAGCCGTACCGGGACAGGGGAATACGAGCAGTACTTC
TRBV9	NA	NA	13	TRBJ2-7	CASSRIGSYEQYF	TGTGCCAGCAGCCGAATAGGCTCCTACGAGCAGTACTTC
TRBV18	NA	TRBD2	17	TRBJ2-5	CASSPWQLAGGGETQYF	TGTGCCAGCTCACCGTGGCAGCTAGCGGGCGGAGGAGAGACCCAGTACTTC
TRBV7-3	few	NA	15	TRBJ1-1	CASSLRGPTNTEAFF	TGTGCCAGCAGCTTAAGGGGGCCGACGAACACTGAAGCTTTCTTT
TRBV7-2	NA	NA	13	TRBJ1-1	CASSLQRGAEAFF	TGTGCCAGCAGCTTGCAGAGGGGCGCTGAAGCTTTCTTT
TRBV7-9	NA	NA	16	TRBJ1-6	CASSLTRGSYNSPLHF	TGTGCCAGCAGCTTGACCAGGGGCTCCTATAATTCACCCCTCCACTTT
TRBV6-1	NA	NA	14	TRBJ2-7	CASSERDFNYEQYF	TGTGCCAGCAGTGAACGCGACTTCAACTACGAGCAGTACTTC
TRBV21-1	NA	NA	11	TRBJ2-7	CASNESYEQYF	TGTGCCAGCAACGAAAGCTACGAGCAGTACTTC
TRBV14	NA	TRBD1	15	TRBJ1-1	CASLKTGTVNTEAFF	TGTGCCAGCCTGAAGACCGGGACAGTGAACACTGAAGCTTTCTTT
TRBV9	NA	TRBD1	15	TRBJ1-1	CASSVDDRGVTEAFF	TGTGCCAGCAGCGTAGACGACAGGGGAGTTACTGAAGCTTTCTTT
TRBV7-9	once	NA	15	TRBJ1-1	CASSLGTWGNTEAFF	TGTGCCAGCAGCTTGGGGACCTGGGGGAACACTGAAGCTTTCTTT
TRBV11-3	large	NA	15	TRBJ2-5	CASSLGRQPQETQYF	TGTGCCAGCAGCTTAGGTCGACAGCCTCAAGAGACCCAGTACTTC
TRBV6-5	once	NA	13	TRBJ1-4	CASTRQVNEKLFF	TGTGCCAGCACCCGTCAGGTTAATGAAAAACTGTTTTTT
TRBV4-1	NA	NA	15	TRBJ1-4	CASSQAGGLGEKLFF	TGCGCCAGCAGCCAAGCGGGGGGGTTAGGGGAAAAACTGTTTTTT
TRBV19	NA	NA	13	TRBJ1-5	CASSIDGSQPQHF	TGTGCCAGTAGTATTGATGGGAGTCAGCCCCAGCATTTT
TRBV2	NA	NA	13	TRBJ1-2	CASTLGPRGGYTF	TGTGCCAGCACCCTAGGGCCCCGCGGGGGCTACACCTTC